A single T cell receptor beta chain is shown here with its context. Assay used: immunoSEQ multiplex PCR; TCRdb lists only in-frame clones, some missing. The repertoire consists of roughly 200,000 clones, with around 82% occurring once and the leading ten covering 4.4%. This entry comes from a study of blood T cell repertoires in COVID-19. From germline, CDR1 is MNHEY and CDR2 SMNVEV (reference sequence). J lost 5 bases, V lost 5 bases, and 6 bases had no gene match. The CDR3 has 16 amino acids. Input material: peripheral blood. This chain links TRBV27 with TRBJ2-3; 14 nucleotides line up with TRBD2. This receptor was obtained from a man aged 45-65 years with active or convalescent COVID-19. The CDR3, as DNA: TGTGCCAGCAGTCTCCTGACTAGCGGGGGGGGAGATACGCAGTATTTT. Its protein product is CASSLLTSGGGDTQYF.